A single sample is the source of the 20 T cell receptor beta chains below, sequenced in a study of T-cell reconstitution after alpha-beta-depleted transplantation in children. Preparation of the TCRbeta library involved a method that used unique molecular identifiers. TCRdb recomputed calls from the PCR reads with MiXCR, one row per CDR3 protein. This table has some 440,000 distinct CDR3 sequences, 15% to 20% appearing once. The sample consisted of PBMCs, mostly from graft donor cells, taken 360 days after TCRalphabeta/CD19-depleted stem cell transplant. These receptors all come from a boy in the first two years of life who had a stem cell transplant for Wiskott-Aldrich syndrome, so the T cells may come from the graft donor.

This clonotype occurred a few times. The V gene is TRBV29-1, the J gene TRBJ2-1; weak D call: TRBD1 (6 bases). Between the trimmed V and J ends, which lost 6 bases and 0 bases, there was a span of 12 bases. CDR3 length: 14 amino acids. The V gene's germline CDR1 is SQVTM and CDR2 ANQGSEA. The CDR3 protein is CSVRDKRSYNEQFF. The CDR3 DNA is TGCAGCGTACGGGACAAACGCTCCTACAATGAGCAGTTCTTC.

The gene calls are TRBV6-5 and TRBJ2-5; a possible D gene is TRBD2 (5 bases). CDR1 and CDR2 from the germline V gene are MNHEY and SVGAGI. V was clipped by 0 bases and J by 2 bases, with 13 bases between them. CDR3 length: 16 amino acids. CDR3 DNA: TGTGCCAGCAGTTACTCGTGGAATACGGGGCAAGAGACCCAGTACTTC. Amino acids: CASSYSWNTGQETQYF.

This clonotype was seen a single time. Because the CDR3 is missing its conserved closing phenylalanine or tryptophan, this is likely a read error. The rearrangement links TRBV3-1 to TRBJ1-6; D gene uncertain. Trimming took 2 bases from V and 7 from J, leaving 15 bases between them. CDR1 is LGHDT, CDR2 YNNKEL, per germline (reference sequence). The length of the CDR3 is 16 residues. The CDR3 here is CASSQTPGRLNSPLHL. CDR3 sequence (DNA): TGTGCCAGCAGCCAAACGCCCGGACGGCTGAATTCACCCCTCCACCTT.

This clonotype was counted only a few times. V usage is TRBV5-1 and J usage is TRBJ1-6, with D maybe TRBD1 (5 bases). V lost 0 bases and J 7 bases, leaving 5 bases between the germline ends. CDR1 SGHRS and CDR2 YFSETQ come from the germline V gene. The CDR3 extends over 13 amino acids. CDR3 sequence: CASSLGQNSPLHF. The DNA for the CDR3 is TGCGCCAGCAGCTTGGGACAGAATTCACCCCTCCACTTT. Combining the CDR3 with reference TRBV5-1 and TRBJ1-6 gives the whole variable domain KAGVTQTPRYLIKTRGQQVTLSCSPISGHRSVSWYQQTPGQGLQFLFEYFSETQRNKGNFPGRFSGRQFSNSRSEMNVSTLELGDSALYLCASSLGQNSPLHFGNGTRLTVT.

The sample holds a few counts of this clonotype. V and J are TRBV5-1 and TRBJ2-3; D perhaps matches TRBD2 (5 bases). Germline V gene data show CDR1 as SGHRS and CDR2 as YFSETQ. CDR3 length: 15 residues. V was trimmed by 2 bases and J by 2 bases, leaving 12 bases between them. Here the CDR3 reads CASSLGGPLTDTQYF. In nucleotides, the CDR3 is TGCGCCAGCAGCTTAGGCGGGCCTCTCACAGATACGCAGTATTTT.

This clonotype was found a few times. The chain employs TRBV5-1 and TRBJ2-2, with 7 positions matching TRBD1. Trimming at V came to 2 bases and at J to 2 bases, leaving 9 bases not matched to a gene. Per germline, CDR1 SGHRS and CDR2 YFSETQ. The CDR3 totals 17 residues. The CDR3 loop reads CASSLHRTGPNTGELFF. The CDR3 DNA reads TGCGCCAGCAGCTTACATAGGACAGGACCTAACACCGGGGAGCTGTTTTTT. The full variable domain, its missing parts supplied by reference TRBV5-1 and TRBJ2-2, is KAGVTQTPRYLIKTRGQQVTLSCSPISGHRSVSWYQQTPGQGLQFLFEYFSETQRNKGNFPGRFSGRQFSNSRSEMNVSTLELGDSALYLCASSLHRTGPNTGELFFGEGSRLTVL.

This rearrangement joins TRBV13 to TRBJ2-7; D is unresolved. Germline CDR1 reads PRHDT; CDR2 reads FYEKMQ (reference sequence). V lost 5 bases and J lost 2, with 13 bases in between. The length of the CDR3 is 14 residues. In nucleotides, the CDR3 is TGTGCCAGCAGCCGACTCGGACCTACCTACGAGCAGTACTTC. Residues: CASSRLGPTYEQYF.

CDR3 coding DNA: TGTGCCAGCAGCTTAAAGGGGTTTGGGGAGCAGTACTTC. Protein: CASSLKGFGEQYF. J is TRBJ2-7 and V is TRBV11-2; a weak D match, TRBD1 (5 bases). This CDR3 region has 13 residues. In germline, CDR1 is SGHAT, CDR2 FQNNGV. Between the trimmed V and J ends, which lost 2 bases and 7 bases, there was a span of 12 bases.

Only a few counts were recorded for this clonotype. This chain uses TRBV4-3 with TRBJ2-1, with a tentative D call TRBD2 (6 bases). The ends were cut back, 0 bases at V and 7 bases at J, with 16 bases in the middle. The CDR3 extends over 16 amino acids. The germline gives CDR1 LGHNA, CDR2 YSLEER. The chain's CDR3 is CASSQDLGLKGNEQFF. The CDR3 DNA follows: TGCGCCAGCAGCCAAGATCTCGGACTAAAGGGTAATGAGCAGTTCTTC.

This clonotype appeared a single time. An end of the junction differs from the germline gene, which may be a read error. The chain is built from TRBV4-2 and TRBJ2-7; no definite D call. The CDR3 extends over 13 amino acids. Per the germline V gene, CDR1 is LGHNA and CDR2 is YNFKEQ. The CDR3 sequence: CASSQELYYEQCF. DNA of the CDR3: TGTGCCAGCAGCCAAGAACTATATTACGAGCAGTGCTTC.

V usage is TRBV12-3 or TRBV12-4 and J usage is TRBJ1-1, with D hard to call. There are 13 residues in the CDR3. Trimming left V 11 bases short and J 0 bases short, with 13 bases between. CDR3 residues: CASSTSVNTEAFF. CDR3 bases: TGTGCCTCCTCGACCTCAGTGAACACTGAAGCTTTCTTT.

This clonotype appeared a few times. The V call is TRBV20-1, the J call TRBJ2-7; perhaps TRBD2 as D (5 bases). From germline, CDR1 is DFQATT and CDR2 SNEGSKA (reference sequence). The CDR3 sequence is 14 residues long. Trimming pared 0 bases from V and 1 base from J, leaving 10 bases between. The CDR3 reads CSARDPGVSYEQYF. The CDR3 coding sequence is TGCAGTGCTAGAGATCCCGGGGTTTCCTACGAGCAGTACTTC.

This clonotype was counted once. The chain uses TRBV5-6 and TRBJ2-5, with D tentatively TRBD1 (5 bases). The CDR3 loop spans 15 amino acids. The V end was cut by 4 bases, the J end by 7 bases, with 20 bases between. The V gene's germline CDR1 is SGHDT and CDR2 YYEEEE. CDR3 DNA sequence: TGTGCCAGCAGCCTCCCCGACGCAGGGCTGGTGACCCAGTACTTC. This gives the protein CASSLPDAGLVTQYF.

Ten or more counts support this clonotype. V and J are TRBV5-1 and TRBJ2-2; a possible D gene is TRBD1 (5 bases). This CDR3 has 17 amino acids. The germline gives CDR1 SGHRS, CDR2 YFSETQ. V gave up 2 bases and J gave up 0 bases, with 14 bases separating them. The CDR3 reads CASSFNRPIPNTGELFF. The DNA of the CDR3 is TGCGCCAGCAGCTTTAACAGGCCTATCCCGAACACCGGGGAGCTGTTTTTT.

The V gene is TRBV11-2, the J gene TRBJ2-2; D not certain. Germline loops: CDR1 SGHAT, CDR2 FQNNGV. V was pared by 4 bases and J by 5 bases, with 20 bases between. The length of the CDR3 is 17 residues. For the CDR3, the DNA is TGTGCCAGCAGCTCAACAACATGGGCTCTCCCAACCGGGGAGCTGTTTTTT. This sequence encodes CASSSTTWALPTGELFF.

This clonotype was seen a handful of times. The chain joins TRBV21-1 to TRBJ2-7; the table gives TRBD2 as D, unverified against the DNA. TRBV21-1 is tagged as a pseudogene. The CDR3 consists of 14 residues. Here the CDR3 reads CASSKGSGQYEQYF. The CDR3 bases are TGTGCCAGCAGCAAAGGGAGCGGCCAGTACGAGCAGTACTTC.

The chain carries TRBV27 and TRBJ2-1; the match to TRBD2 covers 11 bases. Unmatched junction bases numbered 9, after V lost 5 bases and J lost 3 bases. Per the germline V gene, CDR1 is MNHEY and CDR2 is SMNVEV (reference sequence). This CDR3 spans 17 amino acids. The CDR3 sequence is CASSLLVTSGIYNEQFF. The CDR3 nucleotides are TGTGCCAGCAGTCTCCTTGTGACTAGCGGGATCTACAATGAGCAGTTCTTC.

This clonotype was seen many times. The rearrangement links TRBV5-1 to TRBJ2-5; D gene ambiguous. Germline loops: CDR1 SGHRS, CDR2 YFSETQ. This CDR3 spans 11 amino acids. V was clipped by 3 bases and J by 2 bases, with 2 bases between them. For the CDR3, the DNA is TGCGCCAGCAGCTATCAAGAGACCCAGTACTTC. It specifies CASSYQETQYF.

The chain carries TRBV4-3 and TRBJ2-2, with D perhaps TRBD1 (5 bases). The germline V gene has CDR1 LGHNA and CDR2 YSLEER. CDR3 length: 15 amino acids. V lost 3 bases to trimming and J lost 1 base, with 9 bases between them. CDR3 nucleotides: TGCGCCAGCAGCCACGGACATTGGAACACCGGGGAGCTGTTTTTT. Its protein product is CASSHGHWNTGELFF.

In this sample, this clonotype turned up a few times. V gene TRBV6-2 or TRBV6-3 combines with J gene TRBJ2-3, with 10 bases fitting TRBD2. CDR1 is MNHEY, CDR2 SVGEGT, per germline. The CDR3 is made up of 12 amino acids. Trimming took 6 bases from V and 14 from J; bases not matched to a gene: 8. The CDR3 loop reads CASSPPGLARYF. The CDR3 DNA is TGTGCCAGCAGCCCTCCGGGACTAGCGAGGTATTTT.